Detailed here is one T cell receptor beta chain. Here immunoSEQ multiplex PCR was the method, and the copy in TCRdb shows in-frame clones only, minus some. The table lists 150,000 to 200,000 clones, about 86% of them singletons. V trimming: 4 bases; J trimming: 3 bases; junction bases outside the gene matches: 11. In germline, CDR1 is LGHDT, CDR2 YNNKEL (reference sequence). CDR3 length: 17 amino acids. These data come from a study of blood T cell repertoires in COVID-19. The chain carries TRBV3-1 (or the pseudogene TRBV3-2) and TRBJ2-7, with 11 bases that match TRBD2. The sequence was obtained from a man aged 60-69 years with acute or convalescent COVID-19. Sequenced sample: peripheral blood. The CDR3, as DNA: TGTGCCAGCAGCCCTAGGGGGGGGACTAGCGGTTACTACGAGCAGTACTTC. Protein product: CASSPRGGTSGYYEQYF.